These 27 T cell receptor beta chains were sequenced from one sample in a study of regulatory T cells in long-lasting Graves disease. Described time point: persistent/refractory GD, antithyroid drugs over 5 years with positive TRAb. RNA extracted from PBMCs served as the sequencing template. According to the study, TCR beta libraries were built with iRepertoire HTBI primers and CDR3-region Arm-PCR. TCRdb re-called the multiplex PCR reads with MiXCR, one entry per CDR3 protein. The table lists some 430,000 distinct CDR3 sequences, roughly 21% of them singletons. Material: peripheral blood mononuclear cells (PBMCs), obtained when the disease was refractory, from a patient treated with antithyroid drugs. The receptor set was obtained from a female donor with Graves disease.

J is TRBJ2-6 and V is TRBV6-1; 7 positions agree with TRBD2. V trimming: 8 bases; J trimming: 0 bases; junction bases outside the gene matches: 4. The CDR3 spans 15 residues. CDR1 and CDR2 from the germline V gene are MNHNS and SASEGT. CDR3 protein: CASGLEPSGANVLTF. CDR3 nucleotides: TGTGCCAGCGGACTAGAACCCTCTGGGGCCAACGTCCTGACTTTC.

As concerns this clonotype: This clone may be a read error of a much larger clone one base away. The rearrangement joins TRBV6-1 to TRBJ2-7; 7 positions agree with TRBD2. CDR1 and CDR2 (germline): MNHNS, SASEGT. The CDR3 extends over 15 amino acids. The V gene end was trimmed by 6 bases and the J gene end by 3 bases; junction bases not matched to a gene: 11. DNA for the CDR3: TGTGCCAGCAGATCGGGACTATCGCAAGACTACGAGCAGTACTTC. It is translated as CASRSGLSQDYEQYF.

In its sample, this clonotype was seen a few times. This rearrangement joins TRBV29-1 to TRBJ2-5, with a tentative D call TRBD1 (5 bases). This CDR3 is built from 15 residues. Germline values: CDR1 SQVTM, CDR2 ANQGSEA. The V end lost 1 base, the J end lost 2 bases, and 14 bases lay between the germline ends. CDR3 sequence reads: CSVEGVRAVQETQYF. The DNA for the CDR3 is TGCAGCGTTGAAGGTGTCAGGGCGGTTCAAGAGACCCAGTACTTC.

The rearrangement links TRBV7-8 to TRBJ2-5; 7 nucleotides agree with TRBD2. Per germline, CDR1 SGHVS and CDR2 FQNEAQ. This CDR3 spans 15 amino acids. V gave up 4 bases and J gave up 2 bases; unmatched junction bases: 7. CDR3 region: CASSSFSGSQETQYF. CDR3 coding DNA: TGTGCCAGCAGCTCATTTAGCGGGTCACAAGAGACCCAGTACTTC.

This clonotype was counted a few times. The V and J genes are TRBV19 and TRBJ1-4; D is perhaps TRBD1 (5 bases). Germline V lookup: CDR1 LNHDA, CDR2 SQIVND (reference sequence). Trimming took off 7 bases at V and 6 bases at J, with 15 bases between the two ends. This CDR3 comprises 14 residues. The CDR3 reads CASTPLGGDEKLFF. CDR3 DNA sequence: TGTGCCAGTACCCCCCTGGGGGGGGATGAAAAACTGTTTTTT. The full variable domain, completed using reference TRBV19 and TRBJ1-4, is DGGITQSPKYLFRKEGQNVTLSCEQNLNHDAMYWYRQDPGQGLRLIYYSQIVNDFQKGDIAEGYSVSREKKESFPLTVTSAQKNPTAFYLCASTPLGGDEKLFFGSGTQLSVL.

This clonotype was seen more than once but under ten times. The V gene is TRBV7-2, the J gene TRBJ2-5, with D perhaps TRBD1 or TRBD2 (5 bases each). V was trimmed by 0 bases and J by 7 bases, leaving 18 bases between them. Germline CDR1 reads SGHTA; CDR2 reads FQGNSA. This CDR3 contains 16 residues. The CDR3 loop is CASSLAIGGLLGTQYF. As DNA, the CDR3 is TGTGCCAGCAGCTTAGCAATTGGGGGTCTACTAGGGACCCAGTACTTC.

This clonotype was seen many times. The chain has TRBV7-2 and TRBJ1-6; D is unresolved. Germline CDR1 and CDR2: SGHTA and FQGNSA. Trimming shortened V by 5 bases and J by 7 bases, and 12 bases separated the two germline ends. This CDR3 region has 14 residues. The CDR3 DNA is TGTGCCAGCAGCGAGAGGGTCTTCAATTCACCCCTCCACTTT. The encoded protein is CASSERVFNSPLHF.

This clonotype was counted between two and nine times. The chain joins TRBV10-1 to TRBJ1-1, with D possibly TRBD1 on 6 matching bases. V was clipped by 8 bases and J by 0 bases, with 16 bases between them. The CDR3 has 15 residues. The germline V gene encodes CDR1 WNHNN and CDR2 SYGVQD (reference sequence). The CDR3, as DNA: TGCGCCAGCCCCCGGCAGGGGATCATGAACACTGAAGCTTTCTTT. It translates to CASPRQGIMNTEAFF.

The genes are TRBV7-3 and TRBJ1-6, with D perhaps matching TRBD1 (6 bases). The V gene lost 5 bases and the J gene lost 4 bases, with 24 bases spanning the gap. The germline CDR1 and CDR2 sequences are SGHTA and FQGTGA. The CDR3 is made up of 19 amino acids. The CDR3 region has the DNA TGTGCCAGCAGCCCGCCGTTGGAGGAGGGGGTGGCTTATAATTCACCCCTCCACTTT. Its translation: CASSPPLEEGVAYNSPLHF.

This clonotype was seen repeatedly, ten times or more. The chain links TRBV20-1 to TRBJ1-5, with D unresolved. In germline, CDR1 is DFQATT, CDR2 SNEGSKA (reference sequence). V was trimmed by 3 bases and J by 2 bases, leaving 8 bases between them. This CDR3 contains 13 residues. The CDR3 bases are TGCAGTGCTAGCCCGGACGGCAATCAGCCCCAGCATTTT. Protein: CSASPDGNQPQHF.

This clonotype occurred many times. The chain couples TRBV13 to TRBJ2-5, with D perhaps matching TRBD1 or TRBD2 (5 bases each). The germline V gene encodes CDR1 PRHDT and CDR2 FYEKMQ (reference sequence). V dropped 7 bases and J dropped 4 bases, with 16 bases sitting between them. The CDR3 is made up of 14 amino acids. The CDR3 DNA is TGTGCCAGCAACTTTAGTCCAGGGAGAGAGACCCAGTACTTC. Translated: CASNFSPGRETQYF.

There are many counts of this clonotype. The chain joins TRBV2 to TRBJ2-7; D possibly corresponds to TRBD2 (5 bases). The CDR3 is made up of 14 amino acids. Trimming pared 6 bases from V and 0 bases from J, leaving 12 bases between. Per the germline V gene, CDR1 is SNHLY and CDR2 is FYNNEI. In DNA form, the CDR3 reads TGTGCCAGCAGACCTGGACTTAGCTCCTACGAGCAGTACTTC. Its protein product is CASRPGLSSYEQYF.

This clonotype was found once. Just one base apart from a much larger clone, this may be a read error. The chain joins TRBV12-5 to TRBJ2-5; weak D call: TRBD2 (5 bases). This CDR3 is 13 amino acids long. CDR1 is LGHNT and CDR2 is FRNRAP in the germline V gene. DNA for the CDR3: TGTGCTGGTGGTTTGGGAGTCCAAGAGACCCAGTACTTC. This gives the protein CAGGLGVQETQYF.

The gene calls are TRBV9 and TRBJ1-1, with D possibly matching TRBD1 (5 bases). Trimming pared 1 base from V and 6 bases from J, leaving 13 bases between. Germline V gene lookup returns CDR1 SGDLS and CDR2 YYNGEE. The CDR3 length is 14 residues. CDR3 amino acids: CASSVQGEAAEAFF. The CDR3 DNA sequence: TGTGCCAGCAGCGTACAGGGTGAAGCGGCTGAAGCTTTCTTT.

In the case of this clonotype: One end of the junction fails to match germline, which may point to a read error. V is TRBV7-2 and J is TRBJ1-1; possible D gene TRBD1, 5 bases. The CDR3 sequence is 14 residues long. Germline CDR1 SGHTA, CDR2 FQGNSA. The CDR3 is CVSSLGGGGTEAFF. For the CDR3, the DNA is TGTGTCAGCAGCTTAGGTGGGGGTGGCACTGAAGCTTTCTTT.

This clonotype was recorded many times. This sequence joins TRBV27 and TRBJ1-2, with TRBD1 as a possible D gene (5 bases). Trimming shortened V by 4 bases and J by 8 bases, and 11 bases separated the two germline ends. This CDR3 has 12 residues. Germline CDR1 is MNHEY and CDR2 is SMNVEV (reference sequence). In DNA, the CDR3 is TGTGCCAGCAGTTACGACAGACGCGGCTACACCTTC. Translating it yields CASSYDRRGYTF.

As concerns this clonotype: Being one base from a much bigger clone, this may be a read error. Given the absence of the conserved phenylalanine or tryptophan at the CDR3 end, a read error is likely. J is TRBJ1-2 and V is TRBV7-8; no firm D call. Germline V gene lookup returns CDR1 SGHVS and CDR2 FQNEAQ. V dropped 1 base and J dropped 8 bases, with 14 bases sitting between them. The CDR3 is made up of 14 amino acids. CDR3 nucleotides: TGTGCCAGCAGCTTAGGAGCATCAAGAGAGGGCTACACCTGC. Translating it yields CASSLGASREGYTC.

This clonotype was counted many times. The gene calls are TRBV2 and TRBJ2-2; D unresolved. Trimming left V 6 bases short and J 3 bases short, with 14 bases between. Germline CDR1 SNHLY, CDR2 FYNNEI. This CDR3 is built from 15 residues. CDR3 sequence (DNA): TGTGCCAGCAGCGCCTTCGACGCGGACACCGGGGAGCTGTTTTTT. The encoded protein is CASSAFDADTGELFF.

This clonotype was picked up many times. The chain has TRBV28 and TRBJ2-5, with D unresolved. CDR1 is MDHEN and CDR2 is SYDVKM in the germline V gene. V dropped 8 bases and J dropped 0 bases, with 10 bases sitting between them. The CDR3 extends over 13 amino acids. The CDR3 loop is CASHETDQETQYF. The CDR3, as DNA: TGTGCCAGCCACGAGACGGACCAAGAGACCCAGTACTTC.

This clonotype appeared many times. The rearrangement links TRBV20-1 to TRBJ2-7; perhaps TRBD2 as D (6 bases). The germline V gene has CDR1 DFQATT and CDR2 SNEGSKA (reference sequence). The CDR3 length is 12 residues. Trimming removed 7 bases from V and 2 bases from J, with 12 bases in between. CDR3 sequence (DNA): TGCAGTGTCCGGGGGACCACCTACGAGCAGTACTTC. Its translation: CSVRGTTYEQYF.

This clonotype has just a few counts. The CDR3 region has the DNA TGTGCCAGCAGTTACCCGGGACTAGCGGGGCAAGAGACCCAGTACTTC. Its translation is CASSYPGLAGQETQYF. This sequence joins TRBV6-8 and TRBJ2-5; 13 bases map to TRBD2. Germline-derived CDR1 and CDR2 are MNHGY and SAAAGT. The CDR3 sequence is 16 residues long. With V trimmed by 2 bases and J by 2 bases, 2 bases remained unmatched.

To note about this clonotype: A read error is possible here, since a much larger clone lies one base away. The chain has TRBV6-1 and TRBJ1-2, with D unresolved. The CDR3 loop spans 13 amino acids. V was cut by 3 bases and J by 6 bases, with 11 bases left in between. Germline V gives CDR1 MNHNS, CDR2 SASEGT. CDR3 in DNA: TGTGCCAGCAGTGACGGCCAGCTCCATGGCTACACCTTC. Translated: CASSDGQLHGYTF.

The rearrangement joins TRBV6-5 to TRBJ1-1; D possibly corresponds to TRBD1 (6 bases). V lost 2 bases and J 5 bases, leaving 21 bases between the germline ends. CDR3 length: 17 amino acids. Looked up from germline, CDR1 is MNHEY and CDR2 is SVGAGI. The CDR3 loop is CASSYVISHRVETEAFF. The CDR3 DNA sequence: TGTGCCAGCAGTTACGTTATTTCTCACAGGGTCGAAACTGAAGCTTTCTTT.

This chain connects TRBV4-1 to TRBJ2-6; 7 nucleotides align to TRBD2. The V gene end was trimmed by 3 bases and the J gene end by 0 bases; junction bases not matched to a gene: 11. The CDR3 runs 19 residues. Germline CDR1 is MGHRA and CDR2 is YSYEKL. CDR3 sequence: CASSHVDMGLTSGANVLTF. The CDR3 region has the DNA TGCGCCAGCAGCCATGTGGACATGGGACTAACCTCTGGGGCCAACGTCCTGACTTTC.

This clonotype was seen repeatedly, ten times or more. The rearrangement joins TRBV7-8 to TRBJ2-5, with D possibly being TRBD1 or TRBD2 (5 bases each). Deletions cut 5 bases from V and 0 bases from J, with 10 bases between. CDR1 is SGHVS, CDR2 FQNEAQ, per germline. The CDR3 totals 14 residues. Here the CDR3 reads CASSAVGHQETQYF. CDR3 DNA sequence: TGTGCCAGCAGCGCTGTGGGACACCAAGAGACCCAGTACTTC.

The table lists this clonotype with a few counts. The rearrangement links TRBV7-2 to TRBJ2-2, with D perhaps matching TRBD1 (5 bases). Germline V gene data show CDR1 as SGHTA and CDR2 as FQGNSA. V lost 4 bases and J lost 4, with 7 bases in between. This CDR3 has 13 residues. CDR3: CASSSRVTGELFF. The CDR3 DNA follows: TGTGCCAGCAGCTCCAGGGTCACCGGGGAGCTGTTTTTT.

This clonotype was counted only a few times. This chain links TRBV5-1 with TRBJ1-4; D not resolved. Per the germline V gene, CDR1 is SGHRS and CDR2 is YFSETQ. V was shortened by 1 base and J by 2 bases, with 12 bases between the two germline ends. The CDR3 sequence is 16 residues long. CDR3 region: CASSLNVVTTNEKLFF. CDR3 DNA: TGCGCCAGCAGCTTGAATGTTGTGACGACTAATGAAAAACTGTTTTTT.